Given below is one T cell receptor beta chain in context. The sample is drawn from a study of molecular identifiers for immune sequencing clone quantification. About the study: Four of five splits of RNA from about 20,000 or 100,000 naive CD8 cells were sequenced in replicates.

TCRdb re-called the PCR reads with MiXCR, one entry per CDR3 protein. The table shows 400,000 to 600,000 distinct CDR3 sequences, with about 21% occurring only once. CDR3 length: 16 amino acids. Per germline, CDR1 LGHNA and CDR2 YSLEER. V was trimmed by 4 bases and J by 2 bases, leaving 15 bases between them. This clonotype originated in a human donor in good health. Some libraries in this study had Jurkat cell RNA spiked in. The sequenced material came from naive CD8+ T cells from blood, with Jurkat cell RNA spiked in. Subset of the sample: FACS-sorted CD8+CD4-CCR7+CD45RA+ naive T cells. This rearrangement joins TRBV4-3 to TRBJ1-3; D not certain. CDR3 residues: CASSRDALTAGNTIYF. The CDR3 nucleotides read TGCGCCAGCAGCCGAGACGCTCTAACTGCTGGAAACACCATATATTTT.